The sequence of this TCR beta chain was determined in a study of cytomegalovirus exposure and HLA in healthy donors. Study-wide context: Membership in the Caucasian-associated ancestry cluster was found for about four fifths of approximately 400 genotyped donors. Study findings and constraints: Most TCR sequences proved rare, with some public TCRs found in many donors. The investigators catalogued 150 to 200 TCR beta chains as cytomegalovirus-associated. Previous analysis showed most TCR beta V segments were productive about 87% or about 30% of the time.

The CDR3 loop spans 13 amino acids. Germline V gene sequence: CDR1 MRHNA, CDR2 SNTAGT. Trimming took 2 bases from V and 5 from J; bases not matched to a gene: 2. PCR amplification relied on 60 Vbeta primers (plus 13 Jbeta primers). Sequencing was performed with immunoSEQ multiplex PCR; in TCRdb, only in-frame clones are kept and a portion is missing. The sample consists of around 110,000 clones, about 59% of them appearing once. This clone was counted a few times. Its antigen is not known. This receptor was obtained from a woman aged 40 to 50 in good health and CMV-seropositive. This chain links TRBV6-4 with TRBJ1-1; 7 bases match TRBD1. Sequencing was done on a sample of PBMCs. The CDR3 DNA reads as TGTGCCAGCAGTGACGGCAGGGGGACTGAAGCTTTCTTT. Its protein is CASSDGRGTEAFF.